The T cell receptor (beta chain) under discussion was sequenced for a study of T cell responses to AZD1222 COVID-19 vaccine. Study findings and constraints: The study reported that nearly half of spike-specific TCRs target unmutated variant regions. Possibly, clonal diversity was underestimated; donors were largely white British and included more females. No day 14 peak samples; only post-peak repertoires were characterized.

Trimming removed 5 bases from V and 0 bases from J, with 11 bases in between. Germline CDR1 is MNHEY and CDR2 is SVGAGI. This CDR3 comprises 14 residues. This table comes from immunoSEQ multiplex PCR, and its TCRdb copy is limited to in-frame clones, with some not included. The sample consists of just under 95,000 clones, 70% to 90% of them appearing once. Concerning this clone: The antigen remains undetermined.

This sequence was found in an adult in good health. The chain links TRBV6-5 to TRBJ2-7; TRBD2 might be the D (5 bases). Specimen: peripheral blood, collected on day 0 of AZD1222 vaccination. CDR3 protein: CASSQTTSSYEQYF. CDR3 nucleotide sequence: TGTGCCAGCAGTCAGACCACTAGCTCCTACGAGCAGTACTTC.